Sequencing of this T cell receptor (beta chain) was carried out in a study of OX40 agonist ivuxolimab in advanced cancers. Study overall: Prior anti-PD-1, anti-PD-L1 or anti-CTLA-4 therapy was allowed; roughly 40% had some.

Using immunoSEQ multiplex PCR, the repertoire was profiled, and TCRdb retains in-frame clones only, with some absent. The sample gives about 100,000 clones, about 96% of which show up once; 2% to 2.5% is in the top ten. In this sample, this clone turned up once. The V and J ends lost 4 bases and 4 bases respectively, with 13 bases between them. Looked up from germline, CDR1 is GTSNPN and CDR2 is SVGIG (reference sequence). The CDR3 runs 13 residues. Sequencing used CD4+ or CD8+ T cells sorted from blood, obtained in a trial of the OX40 agonist ivuxolimab. The chain couples TRBV30 to TRBJ1-2, with D uncertain. This receptor was taken from an adult with an advanced solid tumor such as melanoma, head and neck, liver or kidney cancer. CDR3 coding DNA: TGTGCCTGGACGTCCAGGAGCGGCTATGGCTACACCTTC. Encoded protein: CAWTSRSGYGYTF.